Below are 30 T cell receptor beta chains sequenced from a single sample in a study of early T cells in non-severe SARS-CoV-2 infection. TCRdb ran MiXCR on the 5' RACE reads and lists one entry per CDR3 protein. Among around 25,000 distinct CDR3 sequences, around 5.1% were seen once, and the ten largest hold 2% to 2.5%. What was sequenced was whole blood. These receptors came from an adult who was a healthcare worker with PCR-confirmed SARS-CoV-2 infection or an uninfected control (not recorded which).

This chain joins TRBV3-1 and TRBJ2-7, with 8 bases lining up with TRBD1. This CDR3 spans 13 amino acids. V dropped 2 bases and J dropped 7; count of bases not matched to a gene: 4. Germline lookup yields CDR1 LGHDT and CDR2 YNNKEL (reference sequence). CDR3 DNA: TGTGCCAGCAGCCAATCTGACAGGGGTGAGCAGTACTTC. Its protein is CASSQSDRGEQYF.

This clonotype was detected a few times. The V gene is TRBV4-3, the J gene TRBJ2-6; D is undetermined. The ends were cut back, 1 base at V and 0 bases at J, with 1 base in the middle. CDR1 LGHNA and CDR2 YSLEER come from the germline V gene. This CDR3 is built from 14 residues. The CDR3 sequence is CASSQVSGANVLTF. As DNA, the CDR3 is TGCGCCAGCAGCCAAGTCTCTGGGGCCAACGTCCTGACTTTC.

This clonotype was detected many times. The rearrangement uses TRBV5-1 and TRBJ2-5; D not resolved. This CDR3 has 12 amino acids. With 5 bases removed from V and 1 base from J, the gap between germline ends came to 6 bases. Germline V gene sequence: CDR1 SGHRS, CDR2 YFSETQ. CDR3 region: CASSGSQETQYF. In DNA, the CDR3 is TGCGCCAGCAGTGGGTCCCAAGAGACCCAGTACTTC.

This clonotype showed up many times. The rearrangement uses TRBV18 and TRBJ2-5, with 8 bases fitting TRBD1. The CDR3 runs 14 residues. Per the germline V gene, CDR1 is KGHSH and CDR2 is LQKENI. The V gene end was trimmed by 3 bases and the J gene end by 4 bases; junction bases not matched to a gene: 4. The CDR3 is CASSPTGDTETQYF. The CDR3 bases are TGTGCCAGCTCACCGACAGGGGACACAGAGACCCAGTACTTC.

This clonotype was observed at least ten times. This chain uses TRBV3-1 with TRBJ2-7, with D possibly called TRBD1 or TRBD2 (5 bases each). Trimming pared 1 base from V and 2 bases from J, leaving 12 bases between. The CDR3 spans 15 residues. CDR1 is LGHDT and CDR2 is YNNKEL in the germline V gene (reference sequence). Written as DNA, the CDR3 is TGTGCCAGCAGCCAAGGGGGGAAGAGGACCTACGAGCAGTACTTC. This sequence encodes CASSQGGKRTYEQYF.

In DNA, the CDR3 is TGTGCCAGTACCCCGGGACAAGGGGCGCAAGAGACCCAGTACTTC. Its translation is CASTPGQGAQETQYF. This chain connects TRBV6-1 to TRBJ2-5, with D possibly matching TRBD1 (6 bases). With 9 bases removed from V and 2 bases from J, the gap between germline ends came to 19 bases. Germline V gene sequence: CDR1 MNHNS, CDR2 SASEGT. There are 15 residues in the CDR3.

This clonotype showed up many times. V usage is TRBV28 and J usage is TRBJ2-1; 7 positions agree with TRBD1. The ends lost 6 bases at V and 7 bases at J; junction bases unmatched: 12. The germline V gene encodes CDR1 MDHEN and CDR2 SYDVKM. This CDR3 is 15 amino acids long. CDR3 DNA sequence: TGTGCCAGCAGACCTCAACAGGGGTTGGGGAATGAGCAGTTCTTC. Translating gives CASRPQQGLGNEQFF.

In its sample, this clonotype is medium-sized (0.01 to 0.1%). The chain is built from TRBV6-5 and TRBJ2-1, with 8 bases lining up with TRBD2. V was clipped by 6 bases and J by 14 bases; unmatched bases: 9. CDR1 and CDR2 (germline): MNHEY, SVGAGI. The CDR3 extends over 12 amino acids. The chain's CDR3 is CASSPTSEMEFF. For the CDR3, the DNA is TGTGCCAGCAGCCCGACTAGCGAGATGGAGTTCTTC.

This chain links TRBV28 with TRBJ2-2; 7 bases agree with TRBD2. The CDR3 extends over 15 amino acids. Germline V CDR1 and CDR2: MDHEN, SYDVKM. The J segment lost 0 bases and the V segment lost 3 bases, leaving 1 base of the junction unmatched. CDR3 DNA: TGTGCCAGCAGTTTCGGGGGGACGAACACCGGGGAGCTGTTTTTT. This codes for CASSFGGTNTGELFF.

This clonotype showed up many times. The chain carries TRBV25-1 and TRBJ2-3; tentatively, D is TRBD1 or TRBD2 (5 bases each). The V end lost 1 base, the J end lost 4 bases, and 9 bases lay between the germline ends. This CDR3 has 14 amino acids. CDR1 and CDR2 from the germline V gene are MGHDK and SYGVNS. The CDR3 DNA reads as TGTGCCAGCAGTGAATCCCTGGGGGCAGATACGCAGTATTTT. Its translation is CASSESLGADTQYF.

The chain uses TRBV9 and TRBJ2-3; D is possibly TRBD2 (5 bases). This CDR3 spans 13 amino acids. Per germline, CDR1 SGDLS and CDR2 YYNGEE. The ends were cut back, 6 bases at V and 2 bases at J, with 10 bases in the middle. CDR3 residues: CASTRGATDTQYF. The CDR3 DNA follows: TGTGCCAGCACCCGGGGAGCCACAGATACGCAGTATTTT.

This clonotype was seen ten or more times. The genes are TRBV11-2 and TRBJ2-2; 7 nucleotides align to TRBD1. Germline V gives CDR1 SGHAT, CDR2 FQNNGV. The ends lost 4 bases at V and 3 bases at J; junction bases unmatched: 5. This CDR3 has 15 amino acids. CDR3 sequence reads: CASSSTGAHTGELFF. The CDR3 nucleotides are TGTGCCAGCAGCTCTACAGGGGCCCACACCGGGGAGCTGTTTTTT.

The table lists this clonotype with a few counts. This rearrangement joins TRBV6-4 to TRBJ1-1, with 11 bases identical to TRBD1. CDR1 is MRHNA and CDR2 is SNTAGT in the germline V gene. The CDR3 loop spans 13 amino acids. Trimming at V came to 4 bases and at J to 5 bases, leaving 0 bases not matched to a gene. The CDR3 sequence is CASSGDRGTEAFF. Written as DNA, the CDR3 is TGTGCCAGCAGTGGGGACAGGGGGACTGAAGCTTTCTTT.

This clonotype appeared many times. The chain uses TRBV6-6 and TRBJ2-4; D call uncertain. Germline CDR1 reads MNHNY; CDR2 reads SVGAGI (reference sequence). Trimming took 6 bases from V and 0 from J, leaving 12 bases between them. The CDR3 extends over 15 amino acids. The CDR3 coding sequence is TGTGCCAGCAGCGCCACAGAGCTAGCCAAAAACATTCAGTACTTC. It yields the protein CASSATELAKNIQYF.

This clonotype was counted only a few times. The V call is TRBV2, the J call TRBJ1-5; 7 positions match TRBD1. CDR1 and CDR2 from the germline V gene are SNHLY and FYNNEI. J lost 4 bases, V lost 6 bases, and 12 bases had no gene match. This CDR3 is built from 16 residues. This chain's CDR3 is CASRGDRRIRNQPQHF. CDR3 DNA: TGTGCCAGCAGGGGGGACAGACGGATACGAAATCAGCCCCAGCATTTT. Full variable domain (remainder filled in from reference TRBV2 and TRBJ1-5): EPEVTQTPSHQVTQMGQEVILRCVPISNHLYFYWYRQILGQKVEFLVSFYNNEISEKSEIFDDQFSVERPDGSNFTLKIRSTKLEDSAMYFCASRGDRRIRNQPQHFGDGTRLSIL.

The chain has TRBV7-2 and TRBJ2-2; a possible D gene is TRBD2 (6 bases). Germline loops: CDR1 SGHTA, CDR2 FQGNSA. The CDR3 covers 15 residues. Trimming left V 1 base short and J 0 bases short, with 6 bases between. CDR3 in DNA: TGTGCCAGCAGCTTAGTAGCGGCGAACACCGGGGAGCTGTTTTTT. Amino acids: CASSLVAANTGELFF.

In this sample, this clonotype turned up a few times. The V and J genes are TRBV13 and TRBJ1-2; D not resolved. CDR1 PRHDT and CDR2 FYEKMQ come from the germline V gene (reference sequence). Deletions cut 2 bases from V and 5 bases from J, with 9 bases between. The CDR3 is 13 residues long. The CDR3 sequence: CASSLSPHYGYTF. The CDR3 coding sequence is TGTGCCAGCAGCTTATCCCCCCATTATGGCTACACCTTC. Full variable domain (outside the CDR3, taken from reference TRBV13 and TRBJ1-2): AAGVIQSPRHLIKEKRETATLKCYPIPRHDTVYWYQQGPGQDPQFLISFYEKMQSDKGSIPDRFSAQQFSDYHSELNMSSLELGDSALYFCASSLSPHYGYTFGSGTRLTVV.

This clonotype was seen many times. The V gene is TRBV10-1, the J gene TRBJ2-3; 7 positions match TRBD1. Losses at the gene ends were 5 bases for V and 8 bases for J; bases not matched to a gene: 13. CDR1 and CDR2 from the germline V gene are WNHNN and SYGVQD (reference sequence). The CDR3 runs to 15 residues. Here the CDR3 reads CASSQDRRNGGTQYF. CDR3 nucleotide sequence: TGCGCCAGCAGTCAGGACAGGAGGAATGGCGGTACGCAGTATTTT.

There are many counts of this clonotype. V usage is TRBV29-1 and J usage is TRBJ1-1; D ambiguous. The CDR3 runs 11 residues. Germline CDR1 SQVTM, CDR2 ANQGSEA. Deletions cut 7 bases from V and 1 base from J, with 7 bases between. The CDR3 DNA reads TGCAGCGGCCTTCAGAACACTGAAGCTTTCTTT. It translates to CSGLQNTEAFF. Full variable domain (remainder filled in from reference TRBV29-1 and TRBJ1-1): SAVISQKPSRDICQRGTSLTIQCQVDSQVTMMFWYRQQPGQSLTLIATANQGSEATYESGFVIDKFPISRPNLTFSTLTVSNMSPEDSSIYLCSGLQNTEAFFGQGTRLTVV.

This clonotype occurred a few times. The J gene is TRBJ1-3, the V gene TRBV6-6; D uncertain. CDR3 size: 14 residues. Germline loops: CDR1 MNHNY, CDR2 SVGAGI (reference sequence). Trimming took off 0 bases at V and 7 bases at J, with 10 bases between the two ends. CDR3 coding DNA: TGTGCCAGCAGTTACTCGGACGCCGCGAACACCATATATTTT. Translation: CASSYSDAANTIYF.

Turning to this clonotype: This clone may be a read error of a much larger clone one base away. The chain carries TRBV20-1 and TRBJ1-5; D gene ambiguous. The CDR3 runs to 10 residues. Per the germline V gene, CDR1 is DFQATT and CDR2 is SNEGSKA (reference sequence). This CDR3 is CNAGNQPQHF. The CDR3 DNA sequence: TGCAATGCTGGCAATCAGCCCCAGCATTTT.

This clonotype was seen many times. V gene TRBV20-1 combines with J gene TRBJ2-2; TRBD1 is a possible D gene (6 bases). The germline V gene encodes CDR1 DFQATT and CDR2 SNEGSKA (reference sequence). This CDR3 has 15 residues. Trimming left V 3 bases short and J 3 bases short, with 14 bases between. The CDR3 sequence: CSASLWGRDTGELFF. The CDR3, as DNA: TGCAGTGCTAGCCTCTGGGGGCGGGACACCGGGGAGCTGTTTTTT.

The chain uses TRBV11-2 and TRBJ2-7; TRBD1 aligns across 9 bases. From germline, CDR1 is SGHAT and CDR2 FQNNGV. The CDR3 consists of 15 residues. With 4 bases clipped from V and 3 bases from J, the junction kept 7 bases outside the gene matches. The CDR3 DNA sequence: TGTGCCAGCAGCTGGATTCCGGGACAGGGCTACGAGCAGTACTTC. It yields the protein CASSWIPGQGYEQYF.

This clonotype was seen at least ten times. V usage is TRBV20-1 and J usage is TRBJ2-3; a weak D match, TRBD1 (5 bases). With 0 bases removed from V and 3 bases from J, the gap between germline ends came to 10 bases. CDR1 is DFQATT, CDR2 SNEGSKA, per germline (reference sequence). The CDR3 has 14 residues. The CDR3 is CSARDRVGTDTQYF. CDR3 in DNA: TGCAGTGCTAGAGACAGGGTGGGAACAGATACGCAGTATTTT.

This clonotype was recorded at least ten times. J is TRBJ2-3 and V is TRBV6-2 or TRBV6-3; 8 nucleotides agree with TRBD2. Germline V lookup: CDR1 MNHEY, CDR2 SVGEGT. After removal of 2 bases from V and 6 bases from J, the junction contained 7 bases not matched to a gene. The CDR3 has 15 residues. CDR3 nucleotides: TGTGCCAGCAGTTACCCCGGGGTAGCGGGGGATACGCAGTATTTT. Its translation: CASSYPGVAGDTQYF.

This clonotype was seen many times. The chain's CDR3 is CSTAGLPTDTQYF. The CDR3 DNA is TGCAGTACCGCGGGACTCCCCACAGATACGCAGTATTTT. This chain links TRBV29-1 with TRBJ2-3; D is perhaps TRBD2 (6 bases). The V gene's germline CDR1 is SQVTM and CDR2 ANQGSEA. The CDR3 covers 13 residues.

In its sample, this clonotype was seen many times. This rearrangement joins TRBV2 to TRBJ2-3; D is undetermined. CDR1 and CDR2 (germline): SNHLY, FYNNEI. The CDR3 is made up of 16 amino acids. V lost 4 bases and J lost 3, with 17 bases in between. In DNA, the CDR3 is TGTGCCAGCAGTGTCTTAGGACCTACTTCAACAGATACGCAGTATTTT. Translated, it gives CASSVLGPTSTDTQYF.

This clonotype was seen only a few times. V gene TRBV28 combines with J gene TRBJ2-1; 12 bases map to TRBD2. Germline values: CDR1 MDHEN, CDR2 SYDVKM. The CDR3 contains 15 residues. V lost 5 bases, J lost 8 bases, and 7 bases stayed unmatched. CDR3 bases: TGTGCCAGCAGTCTAGCGGGGGGGCCTAGGGATGAGCAGTTCTTC. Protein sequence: CASSLAGGPRDEQFF.

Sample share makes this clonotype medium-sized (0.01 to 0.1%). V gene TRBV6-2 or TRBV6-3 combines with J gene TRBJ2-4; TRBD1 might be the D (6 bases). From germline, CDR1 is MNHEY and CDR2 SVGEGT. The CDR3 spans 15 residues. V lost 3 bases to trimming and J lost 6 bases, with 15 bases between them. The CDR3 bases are TGTGCCAGCAGTTATGAGCCAGGGGCCCGAAACATTCAGTACTTC. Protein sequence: CASSYEPGARNIQYF.

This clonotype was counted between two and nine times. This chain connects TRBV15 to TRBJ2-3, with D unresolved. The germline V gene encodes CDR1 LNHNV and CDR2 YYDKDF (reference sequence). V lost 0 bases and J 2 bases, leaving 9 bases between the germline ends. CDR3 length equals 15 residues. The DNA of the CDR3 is TGTGCCACCAGCAGAGATGGCAAGCACACAGATACGCAGTATTTT. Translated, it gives CATSRDGKHTDTQYF.